Listed below are T cell receptor beta chains from one sample, sequenced in a study of T cells after yellow fever vaccination. MiXCR, applied by TCRdb to the 5' RACE reads, yields one record per CDR3 protein. The profile shows more than 350,000 distinct CDR3 sequences, roughly 12% of them singletons. The input for sequencing was PBMCs, taken on the day of the first yellow fever vaccination. The receptor source for this set is a man between 18 and 29 years old who received the YFV17D yellow fever vaccine. Each CDR3 is given with its conserved first and last residue. D genes are given only for firm matches. A row's size may be missing; if present it is once, few, many or a size class.

d_call	j_call	v_call	clone_size	cdr3_aa	cdr3_nt
-	TRBJ2-4	TRBV7-8	few	CASSLERLAKNIQYF	TGTGCCAGCAGCTTAGAACGACTAGCCAAAAACATTCAGTACTTC
TRBD2	TRBJ2-5	TRBV5-1	many	CASSLDGSGGETQYF	TGCGCCAGCAGCTTGGATGGTAGCGGGGGAGAGACCCAGTACTTC
TRBD2	TRBJ2-1	TRBV29-1	-	CSVAGGDYNEQFF	TGCAGCGTTGCGGGGGGGGACTACAATGAGCAGTTCTTC
-	TRBJ2-1	TRBV7-8	-	CASSSRQAHSPREFF	TGTGCCAGCAGCTCTAGACAGGCACATTCCCCTAGGGAGTTCTTC
TRBD2	TRBJ2-2	TRBV7-8	-	CASRPAGGLTGELFF	TGTGCCAGCAGGCCAGCGGGGGGGCTGACCGGGGAGCTGTTTTTT
TRBD1	TRBJ2-1	TRBV2	many	CASSPLTQGAGYEQFF	TGTGCCAGCAGTCCCCTCACCCAGGGGGCGGGCTATGAGCAGTTCTTC
-	TRBJ2-7	TRBV12-3/TRBV12-4	-	CASSLVGTYYEQYF	TGTGCCAGCAGTTTAGTTGGGACATACTACGAGCAGTACTTC
TRBD1	TRBJ2-7	TRBV7-2	-	CASSLWGQGQEQYF	TGTGCCAGCAGCTTATGGGGACAGGGGCAAGAGCAGTACTTC
-	TRBJ1-5	TRBV5-6	many	CASSSWSFWNQPQHF	TGTGCCAGCAGCTCGTGGAGTTTTTGGAATCAGCCCCAGCATTTT
TRBD1	TRBJ2-4	TRBV3-1	few	CASSQARDRGVGKNIQYF	TGTGCCAGCAGCCAAGCCCGAGACAGGGGTGTTGGCAAAAACATTCAGTACTTC
TRBD1	TRBJ2-7	TRBV29-1	-	CSVEKEGTGLEQYF	TGCAGCGTTGAAAAAGAGGGGACAGGGCTCGAGCAGTACTTC
-	TRBJ1-1	TRBV28	few	CASSSSREGGLAFF	TGTGCCAGCAGTTCCTCAAGGGAGGGAGGTTTAGCTTTCTTT
-	TRBJ1-1	TRBV28	-	CASTLDTGEAFF	TGTGCCAGCACCCTCGACACCGGTGAAGCTTTCTTT
TRBD1	TRBJ2-1	TRBV24-1	many	CATSDPGTGDNEQFF	TGTGCCACCAGTGACCCCGGGACAGGGGACAATGAGCAGTTCTTC
-	TRBJ2-1	TRBV5-5	-	CASDSGTSSYNEQFF	TGTGCCAGCGACTCCGGGACAAGCTCCTACAATGAGCAGTTCTTC
-	TRBJ1-1	TRBV12-3/TRBV12-4	-	CASSRGYTEAFF	TGTGCCAGCAGTCGGGGATACACTGAAGCTTTCTTT
TRBD2	TRBJ2-5	TRBV20-1	-	CSATGLAENQETQYF	TGCAGTGCTACCGGACTAGCGGAGAACCAAGAGACCCAGTACTTC
TRBD2	TRBJ2-1	TRBV20-1	-	CSAGGRAHYNEQFF	TGCAGTGCTGGGGGGAGGGCACACTACAATGAGCAGTTCTTC
TRBD1	TRBJ2-1	TRBV11-2	few	CASSSGTANEQFF	TGTGCCAGCAGCTCCGGGACAGCAAATGAGCAGTTCTTC